The present T cell receptor (beta chain) was sequenced within a study of monozygotic twins with inflammatory bowel disease. Study outcomes and limitations: Among IBD patients, TCRbeta diversity (inverse Simpson) was lower than in healthy co-twins.

Germline V gene lookup returns CDR1 KGHSH and CDR2 LQKENI. CDR3 size: 14 residues. Total RNA input per TCR library was around 4,000 ng. TCRdb reprocessed the 5' RACE reads; each CDR3 protein has one entry and no DNA is given. This sample's table has roughly 100,000 distinct CDR3 sequences. Remarks on this clonotype: What it recognizes is unknown.

The receptor was derived from a human donor with ulcerative colitis or Crohn's disease, or a healthy co-twin of an affected twin (not recorded which). The sample was blood. This chain uses TRBV18 with TRBJ2-5; no DNA is available, so the TRBD2 call from TCRdb remains unchecked. The CDR3 loop is CASSPPLAEETQYF.